This T cell receptor (beta chain) is drawn from a study of shared clonotypes between healthy human individuals. Background on the study: CD4 naive and CD4 memory each took three plates per donor, while CD8 naive took two and CD8 memory one.

Naive CD4+ cells were CD45RA-selected; the remaining cells were memory. Regarding the study as a whole: Clonotypes that were shared across a few donors made up approximately 5% of naive CD4 clonotypes.

Note on this clone: No antigen is known for it.

Each PCR replicate from the sorted subsets contained 200 to 250 ng DNA, which is about 30,000 T cell genomes. The assay was immunoSEQ multiplex PCR, and TCRdb's table has in-frame clones only and misses some. The sample has 2 million to 2.5 million clones, 80% to 95% seen once; the top ten hold roughly 0.36%. The CDR3 spans 15 residues. Looked up from germline, CDR1 is MRHNA and CDR2 is SNTAGT. The V segment lost 4 bases and the J segment 7 bases; nucleotides outside the gene matches: 11. This chain connects TRBV6-4 to TRBJ2-7, with TRBD2 matching 9 bases. The sample consisted of naive CD4+ T cells from PBMCs. Subset noted: CD45RA+ positively selected. The TCR originated in a man aged 18 to 29 in good health. Some clones in this sample may be carry-over from other donors' samples. The CDR3 bases are TGTGCCAGCAGTGCGCGGGGGGGGGTGGTCTGGGAGCAGTACTTC. This encodes CASSARGGVVWEQYF.